The TCR beta chain under discussion was sequenced for a study of T cell clones after liver transplantation. The CDR3 length is 18 residues. Trimming left V 2 bases short and J 0 bases short, with 18 bases between. Germline loops: CDR1 MNHEY, CDR2 SMNVEV (reference sequence). The table came from immunoSEQ multiplex PCR; TCRdb's copy has only in-frame clones and leaves some out. The table records about 33,000 clones, around 94% of them present only once. The specimen comprised CD8+ T cells from blood, sampled 12 months after liver transplant. This clonotype was sampled from a human patient who received a liver transplant. Some T cells may trace back to the graft donor. The chain uses TRBV27 and TRBJ2-3; a weak D match, TRBD2 (6 bases). CDR3 DNA: TGTGCCAGCAGTTTAGGCCAACCTGGGGAGGTCAGCACAGATACGCAGTATTTT. Its protein product is CASSLGQPGEVSTDTQYF.